This T cell receptor beta chain was profiled in a study of Ad26.COV2.S vaccination and SARS-CoV-2 variants. As to treatment: some 20 received Ad26.COV2.S at low or high dose, single or two shots; 5 received placebo; per-sample allocation not given. The investigators took samples on day 63 after the first vaccine or placebo injection. Profiling relied on immunoSEQ multiplex PCR, and the TCRdb table lists in-frame clones only, not all of them. This sample carries around 350,000 clones, around 84% of them seen once, and the ten largest clones take roughly 3.1%. From germline, CDR1 is MNHEY and CDR2 SVGAGI. V dropped 9 bases and J dropped 10; count of bases not matched to a gene: 8. This CDR3 is 13 amino acids long.

The rearrangement uses TRBV6-5 and TRBJ1-6; 8 bases match TRBD1. This material consisted of peripheral blood, taken in a trial of Ad26.COV2.S vaccine versus placebo. The sequence was obtained from a person aged 18 to 65 who received the Ad26.COV2.S COVID-19 vaccine or a placebo. CDR3 DNA sequence: TGTGCCAGTTGCATGACAGGGGCCTCACCCCTCCACTTT. Residues: CASCMTGASPLHF.